This record covers a single T cell receptor beta chain. This entry comes from a study of technical replicates of blood from a handful of donors. This CDR3 has 20 amino acids. With V trimmed by 5 bases and J by 5 bases, 24 bases remained unmatched. Germline V gives CDR1 SGHVS, CDR2 FQNEAQ. Sequencing was performed with immunoSEQ multiplex PCR; in TCRdb, only in-frame clones are kept and a portion is missing. The sample lists more than 90,000 clones, roughly 95% occurring once. J is TRBJ1-1 and V is TRBV7-8; TRBD1 matches at 9 bases. Sequenced sample: T cells isolated from PBMCs. This receptor was obtained from a human donor in good health. The CDR3 sequence: CASSLRGVKGQGDWGTEAFF. CDR3 sequence (DNA): TGTGCCAGCAGCCTCCGAGGGGTAAAGGGACAGGGAGATTGGGGAACTGAAGCTTTCTTT.